Here is one T cell receptor beta chain with its context. The sample is drawn from a study of blood T cell repertoires in COVID-19. TCRdb keeps only in-frame clones here, not all; method: immunoSEQ multiplex PCR. This table has about 440,000 clones, 80% to 90% appearing once. The specimen was peripheral blood. The clonotype comes from a woman aged 30 to 39 with acute or convalescent COVID-19.

The CDR3 nucleotides read TGTGCCACCAGACAGGGTACTGAAGCTTTCTTT. It codes for CATRQGTEAFF. The chain uses TRBV24-1 and TRBJ1-1, with a tentative D call TRBD1 (6 bases). Trimming removed 7 bases at V and 5 bases at J, with 7 bases between. CDR1 is KGHDR and CDR2 is SFDVKD in the germline V gene. CDR3 length: 11 amino acids.